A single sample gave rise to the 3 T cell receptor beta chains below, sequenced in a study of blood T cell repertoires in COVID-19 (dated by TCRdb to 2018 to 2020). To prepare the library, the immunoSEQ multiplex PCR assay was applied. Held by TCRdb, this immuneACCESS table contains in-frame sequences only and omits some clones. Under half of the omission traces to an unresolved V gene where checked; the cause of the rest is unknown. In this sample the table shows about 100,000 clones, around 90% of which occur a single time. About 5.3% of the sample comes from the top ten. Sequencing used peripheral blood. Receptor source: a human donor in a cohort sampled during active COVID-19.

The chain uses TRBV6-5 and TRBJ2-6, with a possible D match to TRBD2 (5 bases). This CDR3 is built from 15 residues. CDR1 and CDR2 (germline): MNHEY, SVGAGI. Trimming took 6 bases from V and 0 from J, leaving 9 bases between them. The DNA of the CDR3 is TGTGCCAGCAGACGAGGGTCCTCTGGGGCCAACGTCCTGACTTTC. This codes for CASRRGSSGANVLTF.

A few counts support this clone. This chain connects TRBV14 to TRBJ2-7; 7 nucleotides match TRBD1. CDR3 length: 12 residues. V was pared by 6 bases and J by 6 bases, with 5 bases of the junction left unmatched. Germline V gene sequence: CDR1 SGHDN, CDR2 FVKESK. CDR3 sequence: CASRQTGFEQYF. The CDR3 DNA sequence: TGTGCCAGCAGACAGACAGGGTTCGAGCAGTACTTC.

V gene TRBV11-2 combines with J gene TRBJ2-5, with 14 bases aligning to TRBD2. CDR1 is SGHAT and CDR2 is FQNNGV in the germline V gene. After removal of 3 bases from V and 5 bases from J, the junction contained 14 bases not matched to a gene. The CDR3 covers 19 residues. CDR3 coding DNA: TGTGCCAGCAGCTTTAGGGGATTCGGGACTAGCGGGAGTAAGGAGACCCAGTACTTC. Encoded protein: CASSFRGFGTSGSKETQYF.